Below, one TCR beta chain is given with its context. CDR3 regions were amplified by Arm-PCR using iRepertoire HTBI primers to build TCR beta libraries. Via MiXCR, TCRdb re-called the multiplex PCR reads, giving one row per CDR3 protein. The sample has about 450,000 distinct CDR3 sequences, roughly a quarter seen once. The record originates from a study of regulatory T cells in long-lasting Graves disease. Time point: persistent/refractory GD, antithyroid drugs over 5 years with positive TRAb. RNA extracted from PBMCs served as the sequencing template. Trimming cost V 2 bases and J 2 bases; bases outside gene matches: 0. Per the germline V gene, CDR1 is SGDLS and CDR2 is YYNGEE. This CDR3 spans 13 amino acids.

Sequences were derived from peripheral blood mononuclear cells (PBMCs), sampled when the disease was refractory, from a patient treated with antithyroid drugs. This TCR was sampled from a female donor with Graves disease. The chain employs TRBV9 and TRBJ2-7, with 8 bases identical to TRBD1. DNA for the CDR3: TGTGCCAGCAGCGTGACAGGGGCCTACGAGCAGTACTTC. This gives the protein CASSVTGAYEQYF.